The clone carrying this TCR beta chain showed up many times. This entry comes from a study of read filtering for tumor transcriptome and immune sequencing. Study details: The cohort had over 16 men and approximately 15 women aged about 45 to 80, mean around 63 years. Whole-transcriptome libraries were prepared after DNase treatment.

This library used around 400 ng RNA and molecular barcoded adaptors spanning alpha/delta and beta/gamma chains. A single record per CDR3 protein comes from TCRdb applying MiXCR to the reads. The repertoire has about 24,000 distinct CDR3 sequences, 22% of them found once; the top ten carry around 47%. V was shortened by 6 bases and J by 6 bases, with 19 bases between the two germline ends. Germline CDR1 reads SQVTM; CDR2 reads ANQGSEA. The length of the CDR3 is 14 residues. The clonotype comes from a donor aged 40 or older with multiple myeloma. The genes are TRBV29-1 and TRBJ2-3; D tentatively reads TRBD1 or TRBD2 (6 bases each). Sequenced input: a population of CD138-negative cells sorted from bone marrow. This CDR3 is CSVKFGGPGDTQYF. Written as DNA, the CDR3 is TGCAGCGTCAAGTTCGGGGGCCCGGGGGATACGCAGTATTTT.